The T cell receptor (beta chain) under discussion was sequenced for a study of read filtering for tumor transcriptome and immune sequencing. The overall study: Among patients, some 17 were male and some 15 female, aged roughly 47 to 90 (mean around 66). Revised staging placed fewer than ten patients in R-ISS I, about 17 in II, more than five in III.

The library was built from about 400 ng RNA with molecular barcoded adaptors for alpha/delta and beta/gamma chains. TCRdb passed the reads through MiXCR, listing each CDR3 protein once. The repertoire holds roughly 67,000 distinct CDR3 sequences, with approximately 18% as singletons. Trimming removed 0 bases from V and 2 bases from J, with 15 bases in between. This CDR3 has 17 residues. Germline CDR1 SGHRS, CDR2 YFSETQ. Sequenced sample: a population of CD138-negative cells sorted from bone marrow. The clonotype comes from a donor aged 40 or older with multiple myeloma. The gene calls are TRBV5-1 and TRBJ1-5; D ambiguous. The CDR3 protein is CASSLALGEIGNQPQHF. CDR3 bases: TGCGCCAGCAGCTTGGCTCTGGGAGAGATTGGCAATCAGCCCCAGCATTTT.